What follows describes a single T cell receptor (beta chain). This record comes from a study of blood T cell repertoires in COVID-19. Study information: Sites in the United States, Italy and Spain provided acute and convalescent COVID-19 samples. From T cells, B-cell-depleted T cells, or PBMCs came the material, which was cDNA or gDNA.

Germline V lookup: CDR1 SGHDN, CDR2 FVKESK. The CDR3 consists of 16 residues. Losses at the gene ends were 1 base for V and 6 bases for J; bases not matched to a gene: 8. Original processing methods: Amplified reference gene primers provided the basis for estimating nucleated cell counts. Profiling relied on immunoSEQ multiplex PCR, and the TCRdb table lists in-frame clones only, not all of them. That table is the source of V, J and clone size, and D and trimming were worked out from the DNA. The data hold around 100,000 clones, with about 75% observed a single time. This receptor was obtained from a man aged 80 or over with acute or convalescent COVID-19. The specimen was peripheral blood. The V gene is TRBV14, the J gene TRBJ1-4, with TRBD1 matching 7 bases. The CDR3 region has the DNA TGTGCCAGCAGCCAAGTGGCAGGGGGTGATTATGAAAAACTGTTTTTT. Residues: CASSQVAGGDYEKLFF.